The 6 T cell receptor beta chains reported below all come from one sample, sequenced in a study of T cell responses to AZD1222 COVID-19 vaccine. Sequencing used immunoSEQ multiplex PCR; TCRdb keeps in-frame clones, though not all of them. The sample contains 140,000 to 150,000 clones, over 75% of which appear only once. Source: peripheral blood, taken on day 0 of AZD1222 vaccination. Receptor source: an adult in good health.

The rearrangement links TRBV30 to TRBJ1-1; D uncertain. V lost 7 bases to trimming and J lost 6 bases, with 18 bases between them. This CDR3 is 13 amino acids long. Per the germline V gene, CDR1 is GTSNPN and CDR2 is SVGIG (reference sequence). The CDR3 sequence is CASWGRGVPEAFF. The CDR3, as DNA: TGTGCCTCGTGGGGTCGGGGAGTCCCTGAAGCTTTCTTT.

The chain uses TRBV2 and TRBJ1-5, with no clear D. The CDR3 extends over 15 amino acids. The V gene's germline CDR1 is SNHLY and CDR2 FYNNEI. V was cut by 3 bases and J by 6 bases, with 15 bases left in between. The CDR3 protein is CASSDISGLGQPQHF. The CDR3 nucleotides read TGTGCCAGCAGTGATATTTCGGGGTTAGGTCAGCCCCAGCATTTT. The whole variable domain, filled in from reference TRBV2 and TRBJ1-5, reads EPEVTQTPSHQVTQMGQEVILRCVPISNHLYFYWYRQILGQKVEFLVSFYNNEISEKSEIFDDQFSVERPDGSNFTLKIRSTKLEDSAMYFCASSDISGLGQPQHFGDGTRLSIL.

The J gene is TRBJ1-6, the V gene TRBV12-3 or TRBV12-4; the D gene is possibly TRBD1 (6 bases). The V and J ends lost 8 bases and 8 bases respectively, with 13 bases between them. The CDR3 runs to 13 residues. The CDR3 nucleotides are TGTGCCAGCGGGCAGGGGAGGTATTCACCCCTCCACTTT. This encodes CASGQGRYSPLHF.

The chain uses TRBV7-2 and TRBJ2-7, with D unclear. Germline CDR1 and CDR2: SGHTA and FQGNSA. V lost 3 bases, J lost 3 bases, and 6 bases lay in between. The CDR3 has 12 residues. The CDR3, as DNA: TGTGCCAGCAGCTTGGTGGGCTACGAGCAGTACTTC. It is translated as CASSLVGYEQYF.

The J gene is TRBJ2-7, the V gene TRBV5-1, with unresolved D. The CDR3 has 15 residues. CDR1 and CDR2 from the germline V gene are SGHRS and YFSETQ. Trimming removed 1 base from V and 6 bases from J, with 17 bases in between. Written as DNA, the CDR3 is TGCGCCAGCAGCTTGTCAGCCCTAGGATTAAGCGAGCAGTACTTC. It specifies CASSLSALGLSEQYF.

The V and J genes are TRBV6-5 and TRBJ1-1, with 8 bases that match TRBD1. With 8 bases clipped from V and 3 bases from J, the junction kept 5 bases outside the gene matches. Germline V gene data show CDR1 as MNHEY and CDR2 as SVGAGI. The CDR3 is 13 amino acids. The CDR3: CASHGQGHTEAFF. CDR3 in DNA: TGTGCCAGCCATGGACAGGGACACACTGAAGCTTTCTTT.